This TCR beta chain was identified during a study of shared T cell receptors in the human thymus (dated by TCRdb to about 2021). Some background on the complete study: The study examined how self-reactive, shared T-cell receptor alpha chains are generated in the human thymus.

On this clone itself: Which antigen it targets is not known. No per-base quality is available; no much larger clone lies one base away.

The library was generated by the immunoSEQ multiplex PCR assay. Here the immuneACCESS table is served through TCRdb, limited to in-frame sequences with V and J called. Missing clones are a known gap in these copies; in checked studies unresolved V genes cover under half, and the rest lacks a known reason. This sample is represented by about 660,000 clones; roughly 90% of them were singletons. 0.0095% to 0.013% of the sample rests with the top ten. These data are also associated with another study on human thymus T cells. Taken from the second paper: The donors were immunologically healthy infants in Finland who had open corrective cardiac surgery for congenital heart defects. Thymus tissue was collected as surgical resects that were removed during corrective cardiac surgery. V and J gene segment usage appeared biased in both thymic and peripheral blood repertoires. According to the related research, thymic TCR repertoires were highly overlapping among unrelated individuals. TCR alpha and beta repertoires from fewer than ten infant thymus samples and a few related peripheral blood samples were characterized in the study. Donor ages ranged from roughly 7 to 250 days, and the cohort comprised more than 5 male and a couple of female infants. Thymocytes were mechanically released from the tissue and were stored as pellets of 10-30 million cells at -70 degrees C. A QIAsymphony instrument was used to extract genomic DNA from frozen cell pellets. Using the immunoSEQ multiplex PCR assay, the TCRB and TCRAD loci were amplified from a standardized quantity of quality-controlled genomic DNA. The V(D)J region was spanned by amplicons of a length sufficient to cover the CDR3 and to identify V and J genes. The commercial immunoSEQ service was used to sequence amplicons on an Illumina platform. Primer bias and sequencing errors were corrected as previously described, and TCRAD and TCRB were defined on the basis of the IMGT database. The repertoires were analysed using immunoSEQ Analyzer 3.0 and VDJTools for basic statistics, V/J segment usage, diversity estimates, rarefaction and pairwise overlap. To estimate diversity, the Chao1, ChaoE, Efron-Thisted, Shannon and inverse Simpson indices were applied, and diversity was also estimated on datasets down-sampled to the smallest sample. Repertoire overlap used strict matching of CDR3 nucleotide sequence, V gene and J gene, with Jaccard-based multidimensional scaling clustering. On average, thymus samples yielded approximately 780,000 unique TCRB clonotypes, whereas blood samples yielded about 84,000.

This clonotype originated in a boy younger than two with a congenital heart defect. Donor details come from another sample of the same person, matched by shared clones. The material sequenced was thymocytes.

The nucleotide sequence reads TGCGCCAGCAGCTCCTTCCCGGGGGGGCTTGTGGGGAACGAGCAGTACTTC. Its translation reads: CASSSFPGGLVGNEQYF. The chain is assembled from TRBV5-1 and TRBJ2-7, with 8 middle bases fitting TRBD2. The CDR3 spans 17 residues, from the cysteine through the phenylalanine. Only CDR3 DNA is held: 51 bases, read in frame from base 1. Trimming takes 3 bases off V and 5 bases off J; junction bases not matched to a gene: 16. CDR1 and CDR2 were assigned from the germline V gene as SGHRS and YFSETQ.